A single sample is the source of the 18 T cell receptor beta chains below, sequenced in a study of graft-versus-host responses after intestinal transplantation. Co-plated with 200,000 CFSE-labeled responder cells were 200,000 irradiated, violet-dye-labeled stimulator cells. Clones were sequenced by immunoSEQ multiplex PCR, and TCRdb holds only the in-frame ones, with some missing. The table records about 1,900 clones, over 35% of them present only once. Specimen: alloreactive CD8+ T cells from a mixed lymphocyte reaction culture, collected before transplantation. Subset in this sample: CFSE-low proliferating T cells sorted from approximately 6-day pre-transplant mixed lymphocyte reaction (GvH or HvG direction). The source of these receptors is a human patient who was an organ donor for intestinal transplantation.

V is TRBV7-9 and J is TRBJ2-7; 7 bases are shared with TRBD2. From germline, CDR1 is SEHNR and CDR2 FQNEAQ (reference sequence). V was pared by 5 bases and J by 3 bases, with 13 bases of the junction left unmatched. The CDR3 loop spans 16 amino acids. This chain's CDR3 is CASSQDLPGDYYEQYF. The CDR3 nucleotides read TGTGCCAGCAGCCAAGATTTGCCGGGGGACTACTACGAGCAGTACTTC.

CDR3 nucleotides: TGTGCCTGGTATCCTGGGGATCAACCTAACTATGGCTACACCTTC. Amino acid sequence: CAWYPGDQPNYGYTF. This rearrangement joins TRBV30 to TRBJ1-2; D uncertain. The V end was cut by 5 bases, the J end by 0 bases, with 16 bases between. Germline V gene sequence: CDR1 GTSNPN, CDR2 SVGIG (reference sequence). CDR3 size: 15 residues.

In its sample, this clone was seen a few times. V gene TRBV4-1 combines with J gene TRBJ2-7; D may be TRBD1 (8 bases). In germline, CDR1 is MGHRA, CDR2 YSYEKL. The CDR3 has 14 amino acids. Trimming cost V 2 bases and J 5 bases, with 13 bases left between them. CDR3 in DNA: TGCGCCAGCAGCCAACTAACAGGGGGGGACGAGCAGTACTTC. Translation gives CASSQLTGGDEQYF.

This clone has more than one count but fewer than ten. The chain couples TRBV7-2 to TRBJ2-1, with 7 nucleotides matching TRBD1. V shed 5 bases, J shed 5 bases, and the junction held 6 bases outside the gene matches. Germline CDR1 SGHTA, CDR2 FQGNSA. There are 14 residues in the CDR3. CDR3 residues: CASSIGQGDNEQFF. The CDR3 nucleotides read TGTGCCAGCAGCATCGGGCAGGGGGACAATGAGCAGTTCTTC.

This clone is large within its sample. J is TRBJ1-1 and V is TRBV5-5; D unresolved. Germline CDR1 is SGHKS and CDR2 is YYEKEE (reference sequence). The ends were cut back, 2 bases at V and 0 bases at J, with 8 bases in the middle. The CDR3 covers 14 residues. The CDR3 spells CASSFGPLNTEAFF. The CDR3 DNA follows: TGTGCCAGCAGCTTCGGACCTTTGAACACTGAAGCTTTCTTT.

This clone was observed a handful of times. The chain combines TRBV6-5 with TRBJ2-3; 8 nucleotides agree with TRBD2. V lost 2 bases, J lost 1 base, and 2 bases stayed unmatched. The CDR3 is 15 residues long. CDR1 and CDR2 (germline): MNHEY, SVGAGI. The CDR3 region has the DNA TGTGCCAGCAGTTACAATAGCGGGGGCACAGATACGCAGTATTTT. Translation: CASSYNSGGTDTQYF.

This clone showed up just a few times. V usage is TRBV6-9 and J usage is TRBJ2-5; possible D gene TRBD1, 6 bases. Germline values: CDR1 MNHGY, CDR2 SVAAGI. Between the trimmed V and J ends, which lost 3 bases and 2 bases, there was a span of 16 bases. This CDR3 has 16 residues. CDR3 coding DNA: TGTGCCAGCAGTTACCTCCCGGGGACAACACAAGAGACCCAGTACTTC. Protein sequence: CASSYLPGTTQETQYF.

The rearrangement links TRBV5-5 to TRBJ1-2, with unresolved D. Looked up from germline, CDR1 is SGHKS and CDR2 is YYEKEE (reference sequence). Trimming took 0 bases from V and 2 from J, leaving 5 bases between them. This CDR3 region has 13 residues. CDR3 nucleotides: TGTGCCAGCAGCTTGGGGCACAACTATGGCTACACCTTC. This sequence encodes CASSLGHNYGYTF.

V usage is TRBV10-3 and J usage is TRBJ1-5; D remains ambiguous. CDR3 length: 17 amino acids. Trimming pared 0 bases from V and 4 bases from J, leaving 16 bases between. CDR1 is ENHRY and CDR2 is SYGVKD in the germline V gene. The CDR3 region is CAISESRYIRGNQPQHF. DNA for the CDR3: TGTGCCATCAGTGAGTCTCGGTATATCCGGGGAAATCAGCCCCAGCATTTT.

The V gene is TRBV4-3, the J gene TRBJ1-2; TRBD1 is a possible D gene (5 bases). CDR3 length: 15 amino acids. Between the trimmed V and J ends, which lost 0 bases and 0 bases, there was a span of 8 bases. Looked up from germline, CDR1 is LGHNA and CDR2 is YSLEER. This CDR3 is CASSQETGANYGYTF. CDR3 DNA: TGCGCCAGCAGCCAAGAAACAGGAGCTAACTATGGCTACACCTTC.

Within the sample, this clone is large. The CDR3 here is CASSQVSPGVEQYF. In DNA form, the CDR3 reads TGCGCCAGCAGCCAAGTATCCCCAGGGGTAGAGCAGTACTTC. The genes are TRBV4-1 and TRBJ2-7; D is possibly TRBD1 (6 bases). This CDR3 region has 14 residues. Germline CDR1 and CDR2: MGHRA and YSYEKL. V was trimmed by 1 base and J by 7 bases, leaving 14 bases between them.

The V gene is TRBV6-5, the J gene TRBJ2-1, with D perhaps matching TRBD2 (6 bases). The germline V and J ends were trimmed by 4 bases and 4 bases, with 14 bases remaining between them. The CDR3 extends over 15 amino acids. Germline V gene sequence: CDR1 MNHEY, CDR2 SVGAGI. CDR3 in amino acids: CASSFNGGIYNEQFF. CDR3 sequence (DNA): TGTGCCAGCAGTTTTAACGGAGGGATATACAATGAGCAGTTCTTC.

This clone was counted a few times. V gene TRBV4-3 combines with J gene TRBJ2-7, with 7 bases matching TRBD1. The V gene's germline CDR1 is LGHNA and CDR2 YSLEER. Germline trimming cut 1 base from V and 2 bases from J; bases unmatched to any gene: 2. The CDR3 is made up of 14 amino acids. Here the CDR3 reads CASSQGTGPYEQYF. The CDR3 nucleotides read TGCGCCAGCAGCCAAGGGACAGGCCCCTACGAGCAGTACTTC.

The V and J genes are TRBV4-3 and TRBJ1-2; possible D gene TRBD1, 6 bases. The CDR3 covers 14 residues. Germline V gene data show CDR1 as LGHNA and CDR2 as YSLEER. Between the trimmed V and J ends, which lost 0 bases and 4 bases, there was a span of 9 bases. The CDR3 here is CASSQDPGVYGYTF. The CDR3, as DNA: TGCGCCAGCAGCCAAGATCCAGGGGTCTATGGCTACACCTTC.

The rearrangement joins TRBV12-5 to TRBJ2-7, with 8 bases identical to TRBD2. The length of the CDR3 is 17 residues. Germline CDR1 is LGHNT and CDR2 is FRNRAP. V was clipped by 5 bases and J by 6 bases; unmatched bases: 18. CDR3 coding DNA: TGTGCTAGTGGTCTATCCCCCCCGATGCGGGGGGTGGCCGAGCAGTACTTC. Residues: CASGLSPPMRGVAEQYF.

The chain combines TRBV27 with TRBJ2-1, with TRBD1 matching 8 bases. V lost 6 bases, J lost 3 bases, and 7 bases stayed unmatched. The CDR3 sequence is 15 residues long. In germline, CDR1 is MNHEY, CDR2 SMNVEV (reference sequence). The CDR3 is CASSSGTGLYNEQFF. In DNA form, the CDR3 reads TGTGCCAGCAGCTCCGGGACAGGCCTCTACAATGAGCAGTTCTTC.

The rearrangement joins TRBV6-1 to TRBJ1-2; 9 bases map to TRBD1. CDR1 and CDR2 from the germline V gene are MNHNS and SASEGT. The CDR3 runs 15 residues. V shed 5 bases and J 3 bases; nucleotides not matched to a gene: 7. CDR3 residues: CASSFNRGRHYGYTF. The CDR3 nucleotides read TGTGCCAGCAGTTTTAACAGGGGGCGCCACTATGGCTACACCTTC.

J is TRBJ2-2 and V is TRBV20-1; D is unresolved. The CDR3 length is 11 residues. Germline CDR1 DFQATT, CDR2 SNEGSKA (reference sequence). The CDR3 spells CSSGWHGELFF. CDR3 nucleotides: TGCAGCTCGGGCTGGCACGGGGAGCTGTTTTTT.